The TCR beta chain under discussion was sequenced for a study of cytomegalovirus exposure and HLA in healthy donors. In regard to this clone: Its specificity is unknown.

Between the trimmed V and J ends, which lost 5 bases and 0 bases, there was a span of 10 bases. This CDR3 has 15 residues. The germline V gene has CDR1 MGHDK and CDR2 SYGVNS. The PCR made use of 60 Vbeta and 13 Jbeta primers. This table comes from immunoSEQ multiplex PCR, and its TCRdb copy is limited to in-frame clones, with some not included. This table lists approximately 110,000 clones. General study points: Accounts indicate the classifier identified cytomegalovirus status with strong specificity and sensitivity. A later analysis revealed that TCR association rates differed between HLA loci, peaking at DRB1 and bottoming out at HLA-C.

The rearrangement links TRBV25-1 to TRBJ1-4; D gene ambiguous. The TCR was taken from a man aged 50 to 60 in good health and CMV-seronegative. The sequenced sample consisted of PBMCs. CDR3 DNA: TGTGCCAGCAGTTGGGCGGGGTCAACTAATGAAAAACTGTTTTTT. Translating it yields CASSWAGSTNEKLFF.